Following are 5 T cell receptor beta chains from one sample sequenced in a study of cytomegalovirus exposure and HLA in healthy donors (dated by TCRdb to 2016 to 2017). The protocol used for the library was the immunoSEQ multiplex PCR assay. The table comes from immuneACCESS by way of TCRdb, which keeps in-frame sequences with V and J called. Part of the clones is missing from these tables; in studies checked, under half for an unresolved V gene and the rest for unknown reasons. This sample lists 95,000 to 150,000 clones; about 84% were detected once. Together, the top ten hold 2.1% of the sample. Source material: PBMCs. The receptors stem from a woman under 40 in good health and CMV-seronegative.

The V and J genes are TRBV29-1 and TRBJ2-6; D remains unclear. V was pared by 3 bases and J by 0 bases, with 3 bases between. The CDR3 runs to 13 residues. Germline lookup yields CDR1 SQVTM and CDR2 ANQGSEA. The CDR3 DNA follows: TGCAGCGTTGATCTCTCTGGGGCCAACGTCCTGACTTTC. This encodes CSVDLSGANVLTF. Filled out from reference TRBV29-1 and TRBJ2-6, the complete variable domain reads SAVISQKPSRDICQRGTSLTIQCQVDSQVTMMFWYRQQPGQSLTLIATANQGSEATYESGFVIDKFPISRPNLTFSTLTVSNMSPEDSSIYLCSVDLSGANVLTFGAGSRLTVL.

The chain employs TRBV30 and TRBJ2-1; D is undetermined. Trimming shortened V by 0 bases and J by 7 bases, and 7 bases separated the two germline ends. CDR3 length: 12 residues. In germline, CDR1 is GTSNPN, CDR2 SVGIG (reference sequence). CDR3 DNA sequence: TGTGCCTGGAGTGTTGGTCGGAATGAGCAGTTCTTC. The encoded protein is CAWSVGRNEQFF.

This CDR3 is CASSREAGELFF. CDR3 nucleotides: TGTGCCAGCAGCCGGGAGGCCGGGGAGCTGTTTTTT. V and J are TRBV7-2 and TRBJ2-2, with 7 bases identical to TRBD2. From germline, CDR1 is SGHTA and CDR2 FQGNSA. This CDR3 contains 12 residues. The V and J ends lost 5 bases and 6 bases, in that order; junction bases with no gene match: 0. The variable domain in full, completed from reference TRBV7-2 and TRBJ2-2, reads GAGVSQSPSNKVTEKGKDVELRCDPISGHTALYWYRQSLGQGLEFLIYFQGNSAPDKSGLPSDRFSAERTGGSVSTLTIQRTQQEDSAVYLCASSREAGELFFGEGSRLTVL.

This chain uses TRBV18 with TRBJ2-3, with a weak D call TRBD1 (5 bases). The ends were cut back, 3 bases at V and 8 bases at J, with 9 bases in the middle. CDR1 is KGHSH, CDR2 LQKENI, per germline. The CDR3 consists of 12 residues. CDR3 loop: CASSPLQGTQYF. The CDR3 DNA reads TGTGCCAGCTCACCCCTTCAGGGTACGCAGTATTTT.

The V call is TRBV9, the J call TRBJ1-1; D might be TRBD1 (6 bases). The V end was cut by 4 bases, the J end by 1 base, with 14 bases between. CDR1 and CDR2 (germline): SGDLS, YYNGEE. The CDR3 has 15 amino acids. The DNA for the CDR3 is TGTGCCAGCAGCCCCCAAGCAGGGGAGAACACTGAAGCTTTCTTT. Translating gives CASSPQAGENTEAFF.